This T cell receptor beta chain is from a study of blood T cell repertoires in COVID-19. Germline loops: CDR1 KGHSH, CDR2 LQKENI. Trimming removed 4 bases from V and 1 base from J, with 7 bases in between. The CDR3 consists of 13 residues. Using immunoSEQ multiplex PCR, the repertoire was profiled, and TCRdb retains in-frame clones only, with some absent. Among some 200,000 clones listed, 85% to 90% were seen once. Sequencing was done on a sample of PBMCs or T cells enriched from blood (not recorded which). The receptor was isolated from a woman aged 45 to 65 in a cohort exposed to, infected with or recovered from COVID-19 (not recorded which). The V gene is TRBV18, the J gene TRBJ1-1; unclear D gene. CDR3 region: CASSQSGNTEAFF. The CDR3, as DNA: TGTGCCAGCTCACAATCGGGGAACACTGAAGCTTTCTTT.